A single sample is the source of the 30 T cell receptor beta chains below, sequenced in a study of control samples from healthy donors and cancer patients. Clones were read by immunoSEQ multiplex PCR, and TCRdb kept only the in-frame ones, dropping some. This sample has about 59,000 clones, with approximately 92% found just once. The sample consisted of PBMCs. Receptor source: a man aged 35-49 years with colorectal cancer.

The chain carries TRBV3-1 (or the pseudogene TRBV3-2) and TRBJ1-1; the D gene is possibly TRBD1 (5 bases). V lost 4 bases, J lost 6 bases, and 18 bases lay in between. Looked up from germline, CDR1 is LGHDT and CDR2 is YNNKEL (reference sequence). The CDR3 loop spans 15 amino acids. The chain's CDR3 is CASSPPGKGTSEAFF. DNA for the CDR3: TGTGCCAGCAGCCCTCCAGGGAAAGGAACTTCTGAAGCTTTCTTT.

This chain connects TRBV9 to TRBJ2-1; D is perhaps TRBD1 or TRBD2 (5 bases each). V lost 1 base to trimming and J lost 4 bases, with 12 bases between them. Germline V gene lookup returns CDR1 SGDLS and CDR2 YYNGEE. The CDR3 sequence is 15 residues long. CDR3: CASSVTGTLYNEQFF. In DNA form, the CDR3 reads TGTGCCAGCAGCGTAACGGGGACGCTATACAATGAGCAGTTCTTC.

This clone was seen a single time. The chain recombines TRBV27 with TRBJ2-5; no clear D gene. Trimming stripped 5 bases from V and 0 bases from J, with 7 bases between. Germline V gene lookup returns CDR1 MNHEY and CDR2 SMNVEV (reference sequence). The length of the CDR3 is 13 residues. DNA of the CDR3: TGTGCCAGCAGTCCCCTGTACCAAGAGACCCAGTACTTC. This sequence encodes CASSPLYQETQYF.

This chain joins TRBV7-2 and TRBJ1-5; the D gene is possibly TRBD1 (6 bases). Trimming removed 5 bases at V and 0 bases at J, with 8 bases between. CDR1 and CDR2 (germline): SGHTA, FQGNSA. CDR3 length: 14 amino acids. CDR3 in DNA: TGTGCCAGCAGCACAGGGCATAGCAATCAGCCCCAGCATTTT. This sequence encodes CASSTGHSNQPQHF.

This clone was detected only a few times. The chain joins TRBV27 to TRBJ2-7; TRBD1 aligns across 8 bases. After removal of 6 bases from V and 5 bases from J, the junction contained 9 bases not matched to a gene. The germline gives CDR1 MNHEY, CDR2 SMNVEV (reference sequence). The CDR3 sequence is 14 residues long. The CDR3 spells CASSQTGDGHEQYF. The DNA for the CDR3 is TGTGCCAGCAGCCAGACAGGGGATGGCCACGAGCAGTACTTC.

The rearrangement links TRBV7-3 to TRBJ1-1; tentative D call: TRBD1 (6 bases). The V gene lost 1 base and the J gene lost 7 bases, with 13 bases spanning the gap. Germline CDR1 and CDR2: SGHTA and FQGTGA. CDR3 length: 14 amino acids. CDR3 nucleotide sequence: TGTGCCAGCAGCTTAAAAGGGGGTGGTTTTGAAGCTTTCTTT. This translates into CASSLKGGGFEAFF.

This clone occurred once. This chain links TRBV12-3 or TRBV12-4 with TRBJ1-5, with a tentative D call TRBD1 (5 bases). CDR3 length: 12 amino acids. Trimming removed 6 bases at V and 4 bases at J, with 7 bases between. The CDR3 loop reads CASSRENQPQHF. For the CDR3, the DNA is TGTGCCAGCAGCAGGGAGAATCAGCCCCAGCATTTT.

CDR3 loop: CASRPLDDSGQETQYF. DNA of the CDR3: TGTGCCAGCAGACCACTTGACGATAGCGGCCAAGAGACCCAGTACTTC. J is TRBJ2-5 and V is TRBV7-2; tentative D call: TRBD2 (6 bases). The CDR3 covers 16 residues. The V end was cut by 6 bases, the J end by 1 base, with 18 bases between. Germline V gives CDR1 SGHTA, CDR2 FQGNSA.

This clone has a single count. The V gene is TRBV30, the J gene TRBJ2-7; 7 bases match TRBD2. With V trimmed by 4 bases and J by 5 bases, 2 bases remained unmatched. CDR1 is GTSNPN, CDR2 SVGIG, per germline (reference sequence). This CDR3 spans 11 amino acids. CDR3 DNA: TGTGCCTGGAATGGGGGGGACGAGCAGTACTTC. It encodes CAWNGGDEQYF.

The chain is built from TRBV5-1 and TRBJ1-4, with 9 bases identical to TRBD1. This CDR3 contains 15 residues. Looked up from germline, CDR1 is SGHRS and CDR2 is YFSETQ. The V gene end was trimmed by 4 bases and the J gene end by 7 bases; junction bases not matched to a gene: 8. As DNA, the CDR3 is TGCGCCAGCAGCCCCGCCGGGACAGGGTTTGAAAAACTGTTTTTT. Amino acid sequence: CASSPAGTGFEKLFF.

The rearrangement links TRBV6-5 to TRBJ1-1, with a possible D match to TRBD1 (6 bases). V was cut by 4 bases and J by 0 bases, with 9 bases left in between. Germline CDR1 is MNHEY and CDR2 is SVGAGI. The CDR3 extends over 14 amino acids. As DNA, the CDR3 is TGTGCCAGCAGTTCGACAGGTGTGAACACTGAAGCTTTCTTT. Encoded protein: CASSSTGVNTEAFF.

V is TRBV18 and J is TRBJ1-5, with 9 bases matching TRBD1. V was clipped by 4 bases and J by 2 bases; unmatched bases: 18. The CDR3 covers 20 residues. In germline, CDR1 is KGHSH, CDR2 LQKENI. The CDR3: CASSLDVGTGTRGRNQPQHF. The CDR3 DNA reads TGTGCCAGCTCACTCGACGTCGGGACAGGGACCCGGGGGCGCAATCAGCCCCAGCATTTT. Drawing the rest from reference TRBV18 and TRBJ1-5, the complete variable domain is NAGVMQNPRHLVRRRGQEARLRCSPMKGHSHVYWYRQLPEEGLKFMVYLQKENIIDESGMPKERFSAEFPKEGPSILRIQQVVRGDSAAYFCASSLDVGTGTRGRNQPQHFGDGTRLSIL.

This clone was counted a single time. The chain employs TRBV29-1 and TRBJ2-7; D possibly corresponds to TRBD2 (6 bases). Germline values: CDR1 SQVTM, CDR2 ANQGSEA. Between the trimmed V and J ends, which lost 2 bases and 3 bases, there was a span of 11 bases. CDR3 size: 13 residues. CDR3 amino acids: CSVECGKHYEQYF. The CDR3 DNA sequence: TGCAGCGTTGAATGCGGGAAACACTACGAGCAGTACTTC.

The CDR3 sequence is CSVEDPLAGGYGEQFF. CDR3 bases: TGCAGCGTTGAAGATCCCCTAGCGGGGGGGTATGGGGAGCAGTTCTTC. The rearrangement links TRBV29-1 to TRBJ2-1; 12 bases agree with TRBD2. The J segment lost 10 bases and the V segment lost 0 bases, leaving 10 bases of the junction unmatched. Germline V CDR1 and CDR2: SQVTM, ANQGSEA. This CDR3 spans 16 amino acids.

The CDR3 DNA is TGTGCCAGCAGCGTCGACATGGCTGGAAACACCATATATTTT. Its translation: CASSVDMAGNTIYF. The V call is TRBV5-4, the J call TRBJ1-3; D call uncertain. The CDR3 is 14 amino acids. The germline V gene has CDR1 SGHNT and CDR2 YYREEE (reference sequence). V lost 4 bases to trimming and J lost 2 bases, with 10 bases between them.

This rearrangement joins TRBV7-2 to TRBJ2-3; 11 nucleotides match TRBD2. The CDR3 runs 15 residues. Germline V gene data show CDR1 as SGHTA and CDR2 as FQGNSA. Germline trimming cut 3 bases from V and 4 bases from J; bases unmatched to any gene: 3. This CDR3 reads CASSFSGGAPDTQYF. The CDR3 nucleotides are TGTGCCAGCAGCTTTAGCGGGGGGGCCCCAGATACGCAGTATTTT.

CDR3 nucleotides: TGTGCCAGTAGTATAGGGTGGGATCAGCCCCAGCATTTT. Translated: CASSIGWDQPQHF. The V gene is TRBV19, the J gene TRBJ1-5; unclear D gene. Trimming shortened V by 1 base and J by 5 bases, and 6 bases separated the two germline ends. There are 13 residues in the CDR3. CDR1 and CDR2 from the germline V gene are LNHDA and SQIVND (reference sequence).

This sequence joins TRBV2 and TRBJ2-7; 7 bases are shared with TRBD1. Germline V CDR1 and CDR2: SNHLY, FYNNEI. V shed 5 bases and J 4 bases; nucleotides not matched to a gene: 5. The CDR3 length is 13 residues. CDR3 nucleotides: TGTGCCAGCAGTTCGGGACAGTCTTACGAGCAGTACTTC. It yields the protein CASSSGQSYEQYF.

This clone appeared a single time. The J gene is TRBJ1-1, the V gene TRBV6-5, with D unclear. V was clipped by 6 bases and J by 0 bases, with 11 bases between them. The CDR3 is 14 amino acids. CDR1 and CDR2 (germline): MNHEY, SVGAGI. The CDR3 nucleotides are TGTGCCAGCAGCCCGCGGTTAATGAACACTGAAGCTTTCTTT. This codes for CASSPRLMNTEAFF.

In its sample, this clone was seen once. The chain carries TRBV7-2 and TRBJ1-5; D gene unclear. Germline CDR1 SGHTA, CDR2 FQGNSA. CDR3 length: 13 residues. V gave up 3 bases and J gave up 8 bases, with 11 bases separating them. For the CDR3, the DNA is TGTGCCAGCAGCTTTGAACGGGGTAAGCCCCAGCATTTT. Amino acids: CASSFERGKPQHF.

The V and J genes are TRBV7-2 and TRBJ2-7; possibly TRBD1 for D (5 bases). V shed 4 bases and J shed 2 bases, with 15 bases lying between them. The CDR3 is 15 amino acids. Germline V gene data show CDR1 as SGHTA and CDR2 as FQGNSA. CDR3: CASSSYQTETYEQYF. The CDR3 coding sequence is TGTGCCAGCAGCTCCTACCAGACAGAGACCTACGAGCAGTACTTC.

This clone was recorded once. The chain couples TRBV4-2 to TRBJ1-4; D unresolved. V lost 0 bases and J 8 bases, leaving 16 bases between the germline ends. CDR1 LGHNA and CDR2 YNFKEQ come from the germline V gene. This CDR3 contains 16 residues. The CDR3 protein is CASSQDFVGHKEKLFF. In DNA form, the CDR3 reads TGTGCCAGCAGCCAAGATTTCGTGGGCCATAAGGAAAAACTGTTTTTT.

The chain joins TRBV27 to TRBJ2-7, with a tentative D call TRBD1 (5 bases). There are 13 residues in the CDR3. From germline, CDR1 is MNHEY and CDR2 SMNVEV (reference sequence). Trimming pared 0 bases from V and 6 bases from J, leaving 9 bases between. CDR3 sequence: CASSLSQGPEQYF. In nucleotides, the CDR3 is TGTGCCAGCAGTTTATCGCAGGGCCCCGAGCAGTACTTC.

The CDR3 bases are TGCAGTGCTAGTTTCGGCACAGGGAGTTATGGTGGCTACACCTTC. It codes for CSASFGTGSYGGYTF. This sequence joins TRBV20-1 and TRBJ1-2, with D perhaps TRBD1 (6 bases). The CDR3 sequence is 15 residues long. CDR1 DFQATT and CDR2 SNEGSKA come from the germline V gene (reference sequence). V shed 3 bases and J shed 7 bases, with 21 bases lying between them.

The chain joins TRBV10-3 to TRBJ1-1; D call uncertain. The V end lost 0 bases, the J end lost 0 bases, and 5 bases lay between the germline ends. The CDR3 covers 14 residues. Germline lookup yields CDR1 ENHRY and CDR2 SYGVKD. The CDR3 DNA reads as TGTGCCATCAGTGAGTCGGAGATGAACACTGAAGCTTTCTTT. Its translation is CAISESEMNTEAFF.

This clone showed up just once. The V and J genes are TRBV6-5 and TRBJ1-4, with D maybe TRBD1 (6 bases). Germline lookup yields CDR1 MNHEY and CDR2 SVGAGI. The CDR3 is made up of 15 amino acids. V dropped 6 bases and J dropped 7 bases, with 18 bases sitting between them. CDR3 in DNA: TGTGCCAGCAGCGCCCTGACAGGATTGGGTGAAAAACTGTTTTTT. This translates into CASSALTGLGEKLFF.

The chain joins TRBV10-3 to TRBJ1-5, with D tentatively TRBD1 (5 bases). The V and J ends lost 2 bases and 1 base respectively, with 15 bases between them. The CDR3 runs to 17 residues. The germline CDR1 and CDR2 sequences are ENHRY and SYGVKD. CDR3 protein: CAISEGDGLRSNQPQHF. The DNA for the CDR3 is TGTGCCATCAGTGAGGGGGACGGCCTGAGAAGCAATCAGCCCCAGCATTTT.

This chain links TRBV6-5 with TRBJ1-2; no clear D. Germline-derived CDR1 and CDR2 are MNHEY and SVGAGI. There are 13 residues in the CDR3. Written as DNA, the CDR3 is TGTTCCTGCGAAGAGGTAACTAACTATGGCTACACCTTC. It encodes CSCEEVTNYGYTF.

J is TRBJ1-1 and V is TRBV7-2; D is unclear. CDR3 size: 13 residues. Trimming left V 4 bases short and J 5 bases short, with 11 bases between. The germline V gene encodes CDR1 SGHTA and CDR2 FQGNSA. The CDR3 DNA is TGTGCCAGCAGCTATGGGGTTCCTACTGAAGCTTTCTTT. As protein: CASSYGVPTEAFF. The full variable domain, with the rest looked up from reference TRBV7-2 and TRBJ1-1, is GAGVSQSPSNKVTEKGKDVELRCDPISGHTALYWYRQSLGQGLEFLIYFQGNSAPDKSGLPSDRFSAERTGGSVSTLTIQRTQQEDSAVYLCASSYGVPTEAFFGQGTRLTVV.

The genes are TRBV19 and TRBJ1-5; 8 bases are a match to TRBD1. With 6 bases clipped from V and 3 bases from J, the junction kept 7 bases outside the gene matches. Germline V lookup: CDR1 LNHDA, CDR2 SQIVND (reference sequence). This CDR3 is built from 15 residues. The CDR3, as DNA: TGTGCCAGTAGAACGACAGGGGTGAACAATCAGCCCCAGCATTTT. It codes for CASRTTGVNNQPQHF.